What follows are 6 T cell receptor beta chains derived from one specimen sequenced in a study of cytomegalovirus exposure and HLA in healthy donors. The PCR contained 60 Vbeta and 13 Jbeta primers. This table comes from immunoSEQ multiplex PCR, and its TCRdb copy is limited to in-frame clones, with some not included. The repertoire has around 100,000 clones, roughly 69% of them found once; the top ten carry less than 4.5%. Sequencing was carried out using PBMCs. The origin of the receptors is a man aged 30-40 years in good health and CMV-seropositive.

The chain combines TRBV10-2 with TRBJ1-1; D gene ambiguous. The V gene's germline CDR1 is WSHSY and CDR2 SAAADI. Trimming removed 8 bases at V and 2 bases at J, with 9 bases between. The CDR3 runs to 12 residues. The CDR3 DNA follows: TGCGCCAGCGCCAGAAGTAACACTGAAGCTTTCTTT. It encodes CASARSNTEAFF.

The chain uses TRBV18 and TRBJ2-1, with D possibly being TRBD1 (6 bases). Trimming left V 6 bases short and J 6 bases short, with 18 bases between. This CDR3 comprises 15 residues. The V gene's germline CDR1 is KGHSH and CDR2 LQKENI. The CDR3 region is CASSAGSLGANEQFF. CDR3 nucleotides: TGTGCCAGCTCGGCCGGGTCTCTGGGGGCCAATGAGCAGTTCTTC.

This sequence joins TRBV6-6 and TRBJ2-2, with 8 nucleotides matching TRBD2. V dropped 7 bases and J dropped 5; count of bases not matched to a gene: 12. The CDR3 runs 16 residues. Germline loops: CDR1 MNHNY, CDR2 SVGAGI (reference sequence). The CDR3 DNA follows: TGTGCCAGCAACGCGGGTAGCGGGATAACAACCGGGGAGCTGTTTTTT. Its protein is CASNAGSGITTGELFF.

The rearrangement uses TRBV19 and TRBJ1-6; 8 bases match TRBD1. Trimming cost V 9 bases and J 9 bases; bases outside gene matches: 4. Germline V gene sequence: CDR1 LNHDA, CDR2 SQIVND (reference sequence). The CDR3 contains 12 residues. CDR3 sequence (DNA): TGTGCCAGCTCAACAGGGGGTTCACCCCTCCACTTT. This gives the protein CASSTGGSPLHF.

CDR3 residues: CASSPDRSSYEQYF. In DNA form, the CDR3 reads TGTGCCAGCAGCCCCGACAGAAGCTCCTACGAGCAGTACTTC. This rearrangement joins TRBV6-4 to TRBJ2-7; D might be TRBD1 (5 bases). From germline, CDR1 is MRHNA and CDR2 SNTAGT. V shed 6 bases and J shed 0 bases, with 12 bases lying between them. The CDR3 runs to 14 residues.

The chain is built from TRBV5-1 and TRBJ1-1, with a possible D match to TRBD1 (5 bases). Looked up from germline, CDR1 is SGHRS and CDR2 is YFSETQ. Trimming left V 2 bases short and J 4 bases short, with 15 bases between. The CDR3 covers 15 residues. The CDR3 here is CASSLLVAGRTEAFF. CDR3 nucleotides: TGCGCCAGCAGCTTACTAGTTGCGGGGCGCACTGAAGCTTTCTTT.